The source of this T cell receptor beta chain is a study of CD8 T cells in Susac syndrome. RNA totalling about 0.45 to 1 ug underwent reverse transcription with random hexamers. Amplification of TCR beta CDR3 used immunoSEQ multiplex PCR across 54 Vbeta and 13 Jbeta. In TCRdb, the immunoSEQ multiplex PCR reads were re-called with MiXCR into one record per CDR3 protein. The sample yields 75,000 to 100,000 distinct CDR3 sequences, around 94% seen once. The source of this sequence is a human donor in good health. Sequencing was performed on CD8+ T cells from PBMCs.

The CDR3 DNA reads TGTGCCAGCAGCTCGACTCTAGGGGATGGCTACACCTTC. Translation gives CASSSTLGDGYTF. The chain couples TRBV7-9 to TRBJ1-2, with D perhaps TRBD1 (5 bases). The CDR3 has 13 residues. V gave up 4 bases and J gave up 6 bases, with 12 bases separating them. CDR1 SEHNR and CDR2 FQNEAQ come from the germline V gene (reference sequence).